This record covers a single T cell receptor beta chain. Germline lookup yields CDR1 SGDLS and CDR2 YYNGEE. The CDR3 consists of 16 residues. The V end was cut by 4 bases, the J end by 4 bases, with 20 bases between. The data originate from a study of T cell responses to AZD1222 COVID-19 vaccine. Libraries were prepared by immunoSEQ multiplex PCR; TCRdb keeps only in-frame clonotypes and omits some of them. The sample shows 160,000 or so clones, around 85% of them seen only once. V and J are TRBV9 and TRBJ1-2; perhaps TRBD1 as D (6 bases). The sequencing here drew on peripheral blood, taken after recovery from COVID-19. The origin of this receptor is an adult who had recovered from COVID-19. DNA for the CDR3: TGTGCCAGCAGCACTACAGGGAAAGAAAGCTTCTATGGCTACACCTTC. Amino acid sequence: CASSTTGKESFYGYTF.